This paragraph covers one T cell receptor beta chain sequence. What it binds is unknown. This CDR3 contains 14 residues. Germline V gene data show CDR1 as LNHNV and CDR2 as YYDKDF (reference sequence). The sample belongs to a study of T cells expressing NK-cell markers. Study-level points and caveats: These same clonotypes (in several donors) also led the CD3+CD56-NKG2C+ fraction. It was still unclear whether expanded NKG2C+ T cell clones were HCMV specific.

UMI-tagged 5'RACE template switching yielded the TCR beta cDNA. Following a re-call of the 5' RACE reads, TCRdb has one entry per CDR3 protein and lacks DNA. The sample is made up of 500,000 to 600,000 distinct CDR3 sequences, and the top ten hold 3% to 4.5% of it. The genes are TRBV15 and TRBJ2-1; TCRdb designates TRBD2, a call that cannot be tested without DNA. The receptor comes from a man aged 18 to 30 in good health. What was sequenced was blood T cells: a sorted CD56 or NKG2C T cell subset, CD4+ or CD8+ T cells, or bulk PBMC T cells (not recorded which). This chain's CDR3 is CATSRDWVAGGQFF.